This passage covers 20 T cell receptor beta chains from one sample sequenced in a study of T cells in tuberculosis. Thawed, overnight-rested PBMC were stained with GMM-loaded CD1B tetramer, viability dye and anti-CD3, then sorted. The CD1B tetramers carried C32 glucose monomycolate purified from Rhodococcus equi. TCRdb's copy holds only in-frame clones and misses some; the assay was immunoSEQ multiplex PCR. This table holds approximately 58,000 clones, approximately 85% found once. Sample: CD1b-GMM tetramer-negative cells sorted from PBMCs. These receptors all stem from an adult woman with latent tuberculosis.

The rearrangement uses TRBV5-1 and TRBJ2-3; tentatively, D is TRBD1 (6 bases). CDR3 length: 15 amino acids. Trimming cost V 5 bases and J 2 bases, with 15 bases left between them. Germline V gene data show CDR1 as SGHRS and CDR2 as YFSETQ. Written as DNA, the CDR3 is TGCGCCAGCAGAGAGGGACAAGACCTCACAGATACGCAGTATTTT. This codes for CASREGQDLTDTQYF.

The chain couples TRBV18 to TRBJ1-6, with D possibly matching TRBD1 (5 bases). CDR3 length: 18 residues. The germline V gene has CDR1 KGHSH and CDR2 LQKENI. The V end was cut by 5 bases, the J end by 0 bases, with 17 bases between. As DNA, the CDR3 is TGTGCCAGCTCAACAGGACGTGCATTAAGCTCCTATAATTCACCCCTCCACTTT. It is translated as CASSTGRALSSYNSPLHF.

The rearrangement links TRBV19 to TRBJ1-3, with D unresolved. The CDR3 spans 14 residues. The V end was cut by 4 bases, the J end by 0 bases, with 7 bases between. The germline V gene encodes CDR1 LNHDA and CDR2 SQIVND (reference sequence). CDR3 in DNA: TGTGCCAGTAGTACGGGGAGCTCTGGAAACACCATATATTTT. Its translation: CASSTGSSGNTIYF. Full variable domain (remainder filled in from reference TRBV19 and TRBJ1-3): DGGITQSPKYLFRKEGQNVTLSCEQNLNHDAMYWYRQDPGQGLRLIYYSQIVNDFQKGDIAEGYSVSREKKESFPLTVTSAQKNPTAFYLCASSTGSSGNTIYFGEGSWLTVV.

The rearrangement links TRBV5-5 to TRBJ2-2, with 9 bases lining up with TRBD1. Germline trimming cut 9 bases from V and 6 bases from J; bases unmatched to any gene: 21. CDR3 length: 18 residues. Germline V gives CDR1 SGHKS, CDR2 YYEKEE (reference sequence). The CDR3 is CATPPTTNRDRVSGELFF. The DNA of the CDR3 is TGTGCCACCCCGCCTACTACTAACCGGGACAGGGTGTCCGGGGAGCTGTTTTTT.

V is TRBV5-1 and J is TRBJ1-2; D uncertain. CDR1 and CDR2 (germline): SGHRS, YFSETQ. The V end lost 4 bases, the J end lost 5 bases, and 18 bases lay between the germline ends. The CDR3 is 15 residues long. The CDR3 is CASSPRTKGAYGYTF. The CDR3 nucleotides read TGCGCCAGCAGCCCTAGGACTAAAGGCGCATATGGCTACACCTTC.

Comments on this clone: Other DNA sequences in this sample translate to the same CDR3. The rearrangement joins TRBV27 to TRBJ2-5; 9 positions agree with TRBD1. V was pared by 6 bases and J by 5 bases, with 13 bases of the junction left unmatched. This CDR3 region has 16 residues. Germline assignment: CDR1 MNHEY and CDR2 SMNVEV (reference sequence). CDR3 DNA sequence: TGTGCCAGCAGCATAACACAGGGGGCTATTGAGGAGACCCAGTACTTC. It yields the protein CASSITQGAIEETQYF.

This clone was counted only a few times. The J gene is TRBJ1-4, the V gene TRBV4-3; possible D gene TRBD1, 6 bases. CDR3 length equals 16 residues. Trimming shortened V by 4 bases and J by 4 bases, and 16 bases separated the two germline ends. Germline assignment: CDR1 LGHNA and CDR2 YSLEER. This chain's CDR3 is CASSREHRAGNEKLFF. The DNA for the CDR3 is TGCGCCAGCAGCCGAGAGCACAGGGCTGGTAATGAAAAACTGTTTTTT.

The rearrangement uses TRBV4-3 and TRBJ1-1; D is undetermined. The germline V gene has CDR1 LGHNA and CDR2 YSLEER. The CDR3 contains 15 residues. The V and J ends lost 1 base and 6 bases respectively, with 15 bases between them. The CDR3 here is CASSQARVLGPEAFF. The CDR3 bases are TGCGCCAGCAGCCAAGCCCGGGTTTTAGGCCCTGAAGCTTTCTTT.

The chain is built from TRBV5-1 and TRBJ1-3; no clear D gene. V was clipped by 4 bases and J by 4 bases, with 12 bases between them. The CDR3 contains 14 residues. Germline assignment: CDR1 SGHRS and CDR2 YFSETQ. CDR3: CASSVSPEGNTIYF. The CDR3 bases are TGCGCCAGCAGCGTCTCCCCAGAAGGAAACACCATATATTTT.

About this clone: The junction and the germline gene differ at one end; a read error may be behind it. In the same sample, other DNA sequences code for this CDR3. This rearrangement joins TRBV4-1 to TRBJ2-7; TRBD1 agrees at 7 bases. This CDR3 has 15 amino acids. Germline V CDR1 and CDR2: MGHRA, YSYEKL. CDR3 residues: CASSQVPGGSYEQYF. Here the CDR3 DNA reads TGCGCTAGCAGCCAAGTCCCAGGGGGCTCCTACGAGCAGTACTTC.

As regards this clone: At the DNA level, this CDR3 is encoded by other sequences in the same sample as well. The chain combines TRBV7-2 with TRBJ2-3, with 10 bases lining up with TRBD2. V trimming: 2 bases; J trimming: 6 bases; junction bases outside the gene matches: 5. The CDR3 contains 15 residues. The V gene's germline CDR1 is SGHTA and CDR2 FQGNSA. CDR3 sequence reads: CASSLRLAGADTQYF. CDR3 in DNA: TGTGCCAGCAGCTTAAGGCTAGCGGGAGCCGATACGCAGTATTTT.

As to this clone: The junction shows a germline mismatch at one end, possibly a read error. This sample includes further DNA sequences coding for the same CDR3. This chain joins TRBV7-9 and TRBJ1-6; a possible D gene is TRBD1 (5 bases). This CDR3 is built from 15 residues. Germline CDR1 is SEHNR and CDR2 is FQNEAQ (reference sequence). The CDR3 coding sequence is TGTGCCAGCAGCTCCAAGGGGATTGGTAATTCCCCCCTCCACTTT. It yields the protein CASSSKGIGNSPLHF.

The gene calls are TRBV19 and TRBJ1-3; maybe TRBD1 (6 bases). CDR3 length: 16 amino acids. Per germline, CDR1 LNHDA and CDR2 SQIVND (reference sequence). V dropped 3 bases and J dropped 7 bases, with 19 bases sitting between them. DNA of the CDR3: TGTGCCAGTAGTATTCCCTGGGACACGGTGAGGAACACCATATATTTT. It specifies CASSIPWDTVRNTIYF.

The chain links TRBV7-9 to TRBJ2-3, with D maybe TRBD1 (5 bases). The ends were cut back, 2 bases at V and 7 bases at J, with 10 bases in the middle. This CDR3 is built from 13 residues. Germline loops: CDR1 SEHNR, CDR2 FQNEAQ (reference sequence). The CDR3 DNA is TGTGCCAGCAGCTTACCAGGGCAGCATACGCAGTATTTT. Encoded protein: CASSLPGQHTQYF.

The rearrangement uses TRBV27 and TRBJ2-1, with 10 bases that match TRBD2. The germline V gene has CDR1 MNHEY and CDR2 SMNVEV (reference sequence). J was trimmed by 2 bases and V by 8 bases; bases with no gene match: 12. The CDR3 spans 17 residues. CDR3 in DNA: TGTGCCAGCCACGGAGGCCCGGGACTAGCGACCTACAATGAGCAGTTCTTC. Amino acids: CASHGGPGLATYNEQFF.

V is TRBV11-2 and J is TRBJ2-1, with D tentatively TRBD1 (6 bases). The CDR3 sequence is 17 residues long. Trimming stripped 5 bases from V and 4 bases from J, with 21 bases between. Germline V gene sequence: CDR1 SGHAT, CDR2 FQNNGV. The CDR3 is CASSVRTPQGGYNEQFF. The CDR3 DNA reads TGTGCCAGCAGCGTAAGGACCCCACAGGGTGGATACAATGAGCAGTTCTTC.

Comment on this clone: At the DNA level, this CDR3 is encoded by other sequences in the same sample as well. The chain has TRBV19 and TRBJ2-7; 10 nucleotides align to TRBD1. CDR3 length: 15 residues. The ends lost 3 bases at V and 4 bases at J; junction bases unmatched: 6. CDR1 LNHDA and CDR2 SQIVND come from the germline V gene (reference sequence). The CDR3 reads CASSIAGQGSYEQYF. The CDR3 coding sequence is TGTGCCAGTAGTATCGCGGGACAGGGGTCTTACGAGCAGTACTTC.

V usage is TRBV19 and J usage is TRBJ1-1; weak D call: TRBD1 (5 bases). CDR1 and CDR2 (germline): LNHDA, SQIVND (reference sequence). V lost 3 bases and J lost 8, with 19 bases in between. The CDR3 runs 15 residues. CDR3 region: CASSIHKGTDREAFF. CDR3 bases: TGTGCCAGTAGTATCCATAAAGGGACTGACAGAGAAGCTTTCTTT.

This sequence joins TRBV5-1 and TRBJ2-5; 12 positions agree with TRBD2. The CDR3 length is 16 residues. J lost 4 bases, V lost 4 bases, and 8 bases had no gene match. The germline V gene has CDR1 SGHRS and CDR2 YFSETQ. The CDR3 loop reads CASSQTSGGIGETQYF. The CDR3 DNA reads as TGCGCCAGCAGCCAAACTAGCGGGGGGATCGGAGAGACCCAGTACTTC.

The chain links TRBV4-3 to TRBJ1-2, with 7 bases fitting TRBD1. The CDR3 has 15 amino acids. V dropped 2 bases and J dropped 3; count of bases not matched to a gene: 6. Per the germline V gene, CDR1 is LGHNA and CDR2 is YSLEER. DNA for the CDR3: TGCGCCAGCAGCCAACATCGACAGGGTGACTATGGCTACACCTTC. It translates to CASSQHRQGDYGYTF.